Each of the 10 T cell receptor beta chains below was sequenced from the same sample in a study of PD-L1 blockade in urothelial cancer. Specified time point: pretreatment peripheral blood. Assay used: immunoSEQ multiplex PCR; TCRdb lists only in-frame clones, some missing. Here the sample spans approximately 94,000 clones, 80% to 90% being singletons. The sample was PBMCs, taken around atezolizumab (anti-PD-L1) treatment. The receptors derive from a man aged 55 to 70 with urothelial cancer.

The chain links TRBV5-1 to TRBJ2-3; 11 nucleotides line up with TRBD1. Per the germline V gene, CDR1 is SGHRS and CDR2 is YFSETQ. CDR3 length equals 15 residues. V was clipped by 4 bases and J by 4 bases; unmatched bases: 5. CDR3 in DNA: TGCGCCAGCAGCGAGGACAGGGGGCGCCCAGATACGCAGTATTTT. This encodes CASSEDRGRPDTQYF.

The genes are TRBV7-9 and TRBJ1-3; D remains ambiguous. V lost 7 bases, J lost 8 bases, and 12 bases lay in between. The CDR3 is 12 amino acids. Germline loops: CDR1 SEHNR, CDR2 FQNEAQ (reference sequence). The CDR3 DNA reads as TGTGCCAGCACCCCCACCCCGGACACCATATATTTT. It yields the protein CASTPTPDTIYF.

V is TRBV6-6 and J is TRBJ1-2; D may be TRBD1 (5 bases). The germline V gene encodes CDR1 MNHNY and CDR2 SVGAGI (reference sequence). V was clipped by 5 bases and J by 1 base, with 17 bases between them. The CDR3 is made up of 16 amino acids. The CDR3 DNA sequence: TGTGCCAGCAGTCCCCTCGGGAGGGGATTTAACTATGGCTACACCTTC. Translating it yields CASSPLGRGFNYGYTF.

The genes are TRBV7-2 and TRBJ2-7; D possibly corresponds to TRBD1 (6 bases). The germline V gene has CDR1 SGHTA and CDR2 FQGNSA. The V gene lost 1 base and the J gene lost 3 bases, with 10 bases spanning the gap. CDR3 length: 14 amino acids. In DNA form, the CDR3 reads TGTGCCAGCAGCTTAGAGTGGGGGCGCTACGAGCAGTACTTC. It translates to CASSLEWGRYEQYF.

The chain has TRBV11-2 and TRBJ1-1; D unclear. Per the germline V gene, CDR1 is SGHAT and CDR2 is FQNNGV. Trimming took 5 bases from V and 4 from J, leaving 20 bases between them. The CDR3 is made up of 16 amino acids. CDR3 in amino acids: CASSPIQARAGTEAFF. Written as DNA, the CDR3 is TGTGCCAGCAGCCCAATCCAGGCTAGGGCGGGCACTGAAGCTTTCTTT.

CDR3 region: CASSGGTGSSWRYGYTF. The CDR3, as DNA: TGTGCCAGCAGTGGGGGGACAGGGTCCTCGTGGCGCTATGGCTACACCTTC. This chain uses TRBV6-1 with TRBJ1-2; 9 bases are a match to TRBD1. CDR1 and CDR2 from the germline V gene are MNHNS and SASEGT. J gave up 4 bases and V 4 bases, and 13 bases lay outside the gene matches. CDR3 length: 17 amino acids.

The genes are TRBV7-6 and TRBJ2-5, with D hard to call. The germline gives CDR1 SGHVS, CDR2 FNYEAQ. The CDR3 runs to 15 residues. Trimming removed 2 bases from V and 3 bases from J, with 13 bases in between. The CDR3 nucleotides read TGTGCCAGCAGCTTACTGTACCGAGGCGAAGAGACCCAGTACTTC. Amino acids: CASSLLYRGEETQYF.

The rearrangement uses TRBV11-2 and TRBJ2-7; 12 positions match TRBD2. This CDR3 is 15 amino acids long. Germline V lookup: CDR1 SGHAT, CDR2 FQNNGV. Trimming at V came to 5 bases and at J to 4 bases, leaving 6 bases not matched to a gene. The CDR3 DNA reads as TGTGCCAGCAGCGCGACTAGCGGGAGTACTTACGAGCAGTACTTC. Translation gives CASSATSGSTYEQYF.

CDR3 in DNA: TGTGCCAGCAGGGGGCGCGCCAATCAGCCCCAGCATTTT. Translated, it gives CASRGRANQPQHF. The rearrangement joins TRBV28 to TRBJ1-5; D possibly corresponds to TRBD1 (5 bases). This CDR3 is 13 amino acids long. The germline V gene encodes CDR1 MDHEN and CDR2 SYDVKM. The ends were cut back, 6 bases at V and 3 bases at J, with 9 bases in the middle.

The chain recombines TRBV30 with TRBJ2-7; 11 bases line up with TRBD1. Germline CDR1 reads GTSNPN; CDR2 reads SVGIG (reference sequence). There are 13 residues in the CDR3. V trimming: 3 bases; J trimming: 7 bases; junction bases outside the gene matches: 5. The CDR3: CAWSRDRGMEQYF. CDR3 coding DNA: TGTGCCTGGAGCCGGGACAGGGGGATGGAGCAGTACTTC.